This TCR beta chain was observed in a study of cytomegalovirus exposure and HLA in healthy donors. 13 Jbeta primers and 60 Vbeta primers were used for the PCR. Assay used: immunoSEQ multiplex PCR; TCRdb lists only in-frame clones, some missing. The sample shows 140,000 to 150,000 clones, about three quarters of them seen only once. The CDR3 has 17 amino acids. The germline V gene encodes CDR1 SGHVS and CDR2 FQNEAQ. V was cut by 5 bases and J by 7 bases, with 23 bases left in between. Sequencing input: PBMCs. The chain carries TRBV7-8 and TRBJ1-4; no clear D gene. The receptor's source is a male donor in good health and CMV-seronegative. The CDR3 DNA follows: TGTGCCAGCAGCGCGAGTCGCGGGAGGTCTCGGGGTGAAAAACTGTTTTTT. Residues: CASSASRGRSRGEKLFF.